This T cell receptor beta chain was sequenced for a study of blood T cell repertoires in COVID-19. Trimming cost V 0 bases and J 4 bases, with 10 bases left between them. This CDR3 has 13 residues. Germline CDR1 is GTSNPN and CDR2 is SVGIG (reference sequence). Repertoires were generated with immunoSEQ multiplex PCR, while TCRdb's copy carries only in-frame clones and drops some. The sample includes 150,000 to 200,000 clones, 85% to 95% of them seen just once. The J gene is TRBJ2-7, the V gene TRBV30; D possibly corresponds to TRBD1 (6 bases). Sequenced input: peripheral blood. This clonotype was obtained from a woman aged 50 to 60 with acute or convalescent COVID-19. The CDR3 here is CAWSVLGGYEQYF. The CDR3 bases are TGTGCCTGGAGTGTACTAGGGGGATACGAGCAGTACTTC.